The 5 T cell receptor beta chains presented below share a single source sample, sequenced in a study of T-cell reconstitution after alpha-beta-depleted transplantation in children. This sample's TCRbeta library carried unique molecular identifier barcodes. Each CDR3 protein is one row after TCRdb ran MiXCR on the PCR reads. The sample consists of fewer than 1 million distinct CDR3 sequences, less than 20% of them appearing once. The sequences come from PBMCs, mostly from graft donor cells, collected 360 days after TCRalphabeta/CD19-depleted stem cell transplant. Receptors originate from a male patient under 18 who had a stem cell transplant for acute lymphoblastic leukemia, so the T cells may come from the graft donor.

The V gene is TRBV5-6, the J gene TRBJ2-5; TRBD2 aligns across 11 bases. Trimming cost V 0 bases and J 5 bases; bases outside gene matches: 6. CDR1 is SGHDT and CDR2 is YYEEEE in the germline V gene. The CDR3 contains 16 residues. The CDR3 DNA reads TGTGCCAGCAGCTTGGGGGCACTAGCGGGAGTTGAGACCCAGTACTTC. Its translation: CASSLGALAGVETQYF.

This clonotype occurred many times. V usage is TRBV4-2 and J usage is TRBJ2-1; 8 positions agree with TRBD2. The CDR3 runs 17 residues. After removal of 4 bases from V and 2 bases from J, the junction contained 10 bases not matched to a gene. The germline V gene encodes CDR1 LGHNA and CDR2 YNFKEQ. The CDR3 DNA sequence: TGTGCCAGCAGCCCCAACGGAGAACTAGCGGCCTACAATGAGCAGTTCTTC. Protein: CASSPNGELAAYNEQFF.

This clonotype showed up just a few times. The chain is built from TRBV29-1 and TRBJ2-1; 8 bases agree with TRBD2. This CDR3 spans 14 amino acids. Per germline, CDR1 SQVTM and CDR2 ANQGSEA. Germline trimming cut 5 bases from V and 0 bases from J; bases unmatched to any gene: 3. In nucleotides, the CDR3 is TGCAGCGTTCGGGCGGGGGGCTCCTACAATGAGCAGTTCTTC. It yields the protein CSVRAGGSYNEQFF.

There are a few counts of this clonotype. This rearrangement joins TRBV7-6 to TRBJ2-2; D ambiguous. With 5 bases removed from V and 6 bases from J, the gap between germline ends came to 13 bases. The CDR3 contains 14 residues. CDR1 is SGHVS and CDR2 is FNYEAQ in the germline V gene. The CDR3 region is CASSDLVGPGELFF. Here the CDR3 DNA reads TGTGCCAGCAGCGACCTAGTGGGCCCCGGGGAGCTGTTTTTT.

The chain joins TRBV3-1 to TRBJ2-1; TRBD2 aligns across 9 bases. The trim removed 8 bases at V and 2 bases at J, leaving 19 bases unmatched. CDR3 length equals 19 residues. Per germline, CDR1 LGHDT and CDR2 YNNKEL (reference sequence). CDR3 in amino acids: CASCEPLRTSAHTYNEQFF. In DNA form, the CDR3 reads TGTGCCAGCTGCGAACCTCTACGGACTAGCGCCCACACCTACAATGAGCAGTTCTTC.